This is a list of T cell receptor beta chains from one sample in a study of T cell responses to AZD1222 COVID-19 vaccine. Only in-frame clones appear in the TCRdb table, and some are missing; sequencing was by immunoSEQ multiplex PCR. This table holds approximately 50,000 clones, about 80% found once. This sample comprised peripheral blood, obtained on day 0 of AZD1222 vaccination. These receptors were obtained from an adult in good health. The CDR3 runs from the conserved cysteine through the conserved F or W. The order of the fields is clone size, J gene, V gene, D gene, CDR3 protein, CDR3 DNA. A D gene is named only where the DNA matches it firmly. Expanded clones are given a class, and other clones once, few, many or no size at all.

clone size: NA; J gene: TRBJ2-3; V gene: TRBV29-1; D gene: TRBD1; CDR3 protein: CSVSGTGTADTQYF; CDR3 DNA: TGCAGCGTCTCCGGGACAGGGACTGCAGATACGCAGTATTTT
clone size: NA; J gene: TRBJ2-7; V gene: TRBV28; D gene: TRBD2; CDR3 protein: CASSLALEREGPEQYF; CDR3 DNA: TGTGCCAGCAGTTTGGCCCTCGAGCGGGAGGGCCCCGAGCAGTACTTC
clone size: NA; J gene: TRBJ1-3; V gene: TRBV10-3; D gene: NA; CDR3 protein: CAISAGSGNTIYF; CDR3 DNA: TGTGCCATCAGTGCGGGCTCTGGAAACACCATATATTTT
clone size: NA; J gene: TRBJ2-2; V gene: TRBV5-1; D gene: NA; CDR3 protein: CASTPIVDSLTGELFF; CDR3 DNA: TGCGCCAGCACCCCTATTGTTGACAGTCTCACCGGGGAGCTGTTTTTT
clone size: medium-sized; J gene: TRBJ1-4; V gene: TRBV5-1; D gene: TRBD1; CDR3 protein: CASSLGTGVLFF; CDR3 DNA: TGCGCCAGCAGCCTAGGGACAGGGGTTCTGTTTTTT
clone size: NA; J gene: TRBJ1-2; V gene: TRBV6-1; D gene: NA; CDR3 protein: CASSETLWRADGYTF; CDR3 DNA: TGTGCCAGCAGTGAGACCCTTTGGAGGGCGGATGGCTACACCTTC
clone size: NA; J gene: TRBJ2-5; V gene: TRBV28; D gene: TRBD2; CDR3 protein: CASSWTSGVQETQYF; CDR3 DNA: TGTGCCAGCAGTTGGACTAGCGGGGTACAAGAGACCCAGTACTTC
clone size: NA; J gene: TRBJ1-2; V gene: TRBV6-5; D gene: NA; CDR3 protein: CASSVTRQEGGYTF; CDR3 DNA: TGTGCCAGCAGCGTAACTAGACAGGAGGGTGGCTACACCTTC
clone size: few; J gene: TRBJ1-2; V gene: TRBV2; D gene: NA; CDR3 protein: CASCQGPTLGYTF; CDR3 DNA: TGTGCCAGCTGCCAGGGCCCCACTCTTGGCTACACCTTC
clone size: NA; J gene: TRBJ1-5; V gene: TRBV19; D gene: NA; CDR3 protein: CASRDARGDQPQHF; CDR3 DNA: TGTGCCAGTAGGGACGCTCGGGGGGATCAGCCCCAGCATTTT
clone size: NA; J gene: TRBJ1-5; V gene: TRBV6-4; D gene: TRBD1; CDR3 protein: CANQNQTGQGGQPQHF; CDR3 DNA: TGTGCCAACCAGAACCAGACGGGACAGGGAGGGCAGCCCCAGCATTTT
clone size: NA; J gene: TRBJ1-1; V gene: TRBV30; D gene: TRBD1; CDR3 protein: CAWSVLGQGATEAFF; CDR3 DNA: TGTGCCTGGAGTGTATTGGGCCAGGGGGCCACTGAAGCTTTCTTT
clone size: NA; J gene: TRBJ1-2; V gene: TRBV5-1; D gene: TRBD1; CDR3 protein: CASSLEGALGYTF; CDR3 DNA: TGCGCCAGCAGCTTGGAGGGGGCGCTGGGCTACACCTTC
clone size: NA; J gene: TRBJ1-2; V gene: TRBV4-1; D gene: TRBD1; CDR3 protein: CASSHPGTGIRGYTF; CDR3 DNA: TGCGCCAGCAGCCACCCCGGGACAGGGATCAGGGGCTACACCTTC
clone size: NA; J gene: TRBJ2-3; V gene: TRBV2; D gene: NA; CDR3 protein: CASSRDSYTDTQYF; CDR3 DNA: TGTGCCAGCAGTCGGGACTCCTACACAGATACGCAGTATTTT
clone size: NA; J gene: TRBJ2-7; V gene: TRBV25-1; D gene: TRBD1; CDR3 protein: CASSRSGTGSYEQYF; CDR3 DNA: TGTGCCAGCAGTCGCTCAGGGACAGGATCCTACGAGCAGTACTTC
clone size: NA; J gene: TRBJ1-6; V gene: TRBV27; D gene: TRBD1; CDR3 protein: CASTPGQGNSPLHF; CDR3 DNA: TGTGCCAGCACCCCAGGACAGGGTAATTCACCCCTCCACTTT
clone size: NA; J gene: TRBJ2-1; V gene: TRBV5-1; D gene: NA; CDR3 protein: CASSLGQAYNNEQFF; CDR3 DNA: TGCGCCAGCAGCTTGGGCCAGGCTTACAACAATGAGCAGTTCTTC
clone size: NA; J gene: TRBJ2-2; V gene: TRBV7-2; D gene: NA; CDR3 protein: CASSLDPPGELFF; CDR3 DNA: TGTGCCAGCAGCTTGGACCCCCCCGGGGAGCTGTTTTTT
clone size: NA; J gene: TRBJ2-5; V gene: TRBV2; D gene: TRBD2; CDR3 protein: CASKRGGPQETQYF; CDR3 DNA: TGTGCCAGTAAGCGGGGGGGCCCGCAAGAGACCCAGTACTTC
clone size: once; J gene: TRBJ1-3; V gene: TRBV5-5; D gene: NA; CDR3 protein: CASSLEPGGNTIYF; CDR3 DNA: TGTGCCAGCAGCTTGGAGCCAGGAGGAAACACCATATATTTT
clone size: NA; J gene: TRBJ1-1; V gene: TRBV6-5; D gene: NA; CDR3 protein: CASSYGAGMYAEAFF; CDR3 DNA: TGTGCCAGCAGTTACGGGGCAGGCATGTACGCTGAAGCTTTCTTT
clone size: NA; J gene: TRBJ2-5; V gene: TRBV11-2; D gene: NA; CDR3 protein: CASSRGGARETQYF; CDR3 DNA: TGTGCCAGCAGCCGTGGGGGGGCGAGAGAGACCCAGTACTTC
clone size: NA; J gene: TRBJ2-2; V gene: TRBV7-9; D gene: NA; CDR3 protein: CASSPGHTGELFF; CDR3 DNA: TGTGCCAGCAGCCCGGGTCACACCGGGGAGCTGTTTTTT
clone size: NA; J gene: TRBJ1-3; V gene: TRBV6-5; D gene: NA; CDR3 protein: CASSFAHSGNTIYF; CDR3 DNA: TGTGCCAGCAGTTTCGCCCACTCTGGAAACACCATATATTTT
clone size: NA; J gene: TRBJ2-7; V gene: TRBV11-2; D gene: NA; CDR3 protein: CASSPRQGPYEQYF; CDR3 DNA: TGTGCCAGCAGCCCGAGGCAGGGGCCGTACGAGCAGTACTTC
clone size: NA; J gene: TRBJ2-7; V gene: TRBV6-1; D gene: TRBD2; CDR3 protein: CASSDRRRGGLTHEQYF; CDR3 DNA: TGTGCCAGCAGTGACCGCCGCCGGGGGGGGCTTACCCACGAGCAGTACTTC
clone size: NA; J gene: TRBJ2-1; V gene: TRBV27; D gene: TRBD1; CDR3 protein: CASSSPGQGSYEQFF; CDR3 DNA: TGTGCCAGCAGTTCCCCGGGACAGGGATCTTATGAGCAGTTCTTC
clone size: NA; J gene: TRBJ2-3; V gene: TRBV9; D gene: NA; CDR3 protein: CASSAQGTDTQYF; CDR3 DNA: TGTGCCAGCAGCGCCCAGGGCACAGATACGCAGTATTTT
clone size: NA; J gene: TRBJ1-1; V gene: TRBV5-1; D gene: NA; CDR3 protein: CASSLLSGGTEAFF; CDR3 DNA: TGCGCCAGCAGCTTGTTATCTGGAGGGACTGAAGCTTTCTTT
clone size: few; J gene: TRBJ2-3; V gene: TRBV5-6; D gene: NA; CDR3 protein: CASSFNIRSRTDTQYF; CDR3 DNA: TGTGCCAGCAGCTTTAACATCCGGTCCCGCACAGATACGCAGTATTTT
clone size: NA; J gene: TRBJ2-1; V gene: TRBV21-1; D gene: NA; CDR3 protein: CASSKDGIEQFF; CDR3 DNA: TGTGCCAGCAGCAAAGATGGAATTGAGCAGTTCTTC
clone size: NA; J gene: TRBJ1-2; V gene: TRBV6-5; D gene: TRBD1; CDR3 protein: CASSREDRDNYGYTF; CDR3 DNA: TGTGCCAGCAGCCGGGAGGACAGGGACAACTATGGCTACACCTTC
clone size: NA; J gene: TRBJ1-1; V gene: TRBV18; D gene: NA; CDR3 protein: CASSPPAGLMNTEAFF; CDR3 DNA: TGTGCCAGCTCACCACCGGCGGGACTGATGAACACTGAAGCTTTCTTT
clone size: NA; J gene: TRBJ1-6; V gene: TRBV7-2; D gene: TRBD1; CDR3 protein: CASSLNLGQGKSPLHF; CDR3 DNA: TGTGCCAGCAGCTTAAATCTTGGACAGGGAAAATCACCCCTCCACTTT
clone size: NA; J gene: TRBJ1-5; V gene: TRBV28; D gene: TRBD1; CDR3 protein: CASSLRPGTGGGYSNQPQHF; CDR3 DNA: TGTGCCAGCAGTTTACGACCCGGGACAGGGGGAGGGTATAGCAATCAGCCCCAGCATTTT
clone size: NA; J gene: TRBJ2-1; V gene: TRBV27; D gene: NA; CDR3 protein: CASSLREQAYNEQFF; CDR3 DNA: TGTGCCAGCAGTTTAAGAGAACAGGCCTACAATGAGCAGTTCTTC
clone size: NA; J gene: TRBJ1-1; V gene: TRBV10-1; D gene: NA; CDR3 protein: CASSMDSDTEAFF; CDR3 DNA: TGCGCCAGCAGTATGGACAGCGACACTGAAGCTTTCTTT
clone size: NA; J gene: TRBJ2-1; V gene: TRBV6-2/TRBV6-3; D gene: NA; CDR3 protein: CASSYLGWESHEQFF; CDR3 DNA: TGTGCCAGCAGTTACTTGGGGTGGGAATCTCATGAGCAGTTCTTC
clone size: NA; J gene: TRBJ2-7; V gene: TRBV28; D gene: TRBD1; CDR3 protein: CASRAPGTVSYEQYF; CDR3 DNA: TGTGCCAGCAGAGCCCCCGGGACAGTCTCCTACGAGCAGTACTTC
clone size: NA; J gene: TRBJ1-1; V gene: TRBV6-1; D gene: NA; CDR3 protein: CASSDPGYPEAFF; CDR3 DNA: TGTGCCAGCAGTGACCCAGGGTACCCTGAAGCTTTCTTT
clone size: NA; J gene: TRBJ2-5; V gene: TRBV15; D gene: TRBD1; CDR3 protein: CATSRDTRGYETQYF; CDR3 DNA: TGTGCCACCAGCAGAGATACCAGGGGGTATGAGACCCAGTACTTC
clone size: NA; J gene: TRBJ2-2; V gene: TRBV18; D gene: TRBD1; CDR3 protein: CASSPRDRFTGELFF; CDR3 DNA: TGTGCCAGCTCACCACGGGACAGATTCACCGGGGAGCTGTTTTTT
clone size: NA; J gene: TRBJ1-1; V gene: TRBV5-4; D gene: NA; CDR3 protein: CASTPSLADTEAFF; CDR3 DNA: TGTGCCAGCACCCCCTCGTTGGCAGACACTGAAGCTTTCTTT
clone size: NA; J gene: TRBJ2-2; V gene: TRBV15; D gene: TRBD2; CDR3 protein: CATSSSSGSRSGELFF; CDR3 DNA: TGTGCCACCAGCAGTTCTAGCGGGAGTAGGTCCGGGGAGCTGTTTTTT
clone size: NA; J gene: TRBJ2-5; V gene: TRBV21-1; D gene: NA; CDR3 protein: CASSNLEQGKETQYF; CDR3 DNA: TGTGCCAGCAGCAATTTAGAACAGGGGAAAGAGACCCAGTACTTC
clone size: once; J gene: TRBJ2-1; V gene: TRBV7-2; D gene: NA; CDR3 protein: CASSVDHSYNEQFF; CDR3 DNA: TGTGCCAGCAGCGTAGATCACTCCTACAATGAGCAGTTCTTC
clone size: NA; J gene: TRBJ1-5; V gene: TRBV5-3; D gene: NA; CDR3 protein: CARSLRGNQPQHF; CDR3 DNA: TGTGCCAGAAGCTTGAGAGGAAATCAGCCCCAGCATTTT
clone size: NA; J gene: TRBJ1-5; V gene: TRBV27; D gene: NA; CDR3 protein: CASSKWDGNQPQHF; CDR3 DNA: TGTGCCAGCAGCAAGTGGGACGGCAATCAGCCCCAGCATTTT
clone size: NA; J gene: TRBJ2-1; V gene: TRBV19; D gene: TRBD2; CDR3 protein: CASSRRLAGFEQFF; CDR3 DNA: TGTGCCAGTAGTAGGCGACTAGCGGGTTTTGAGCAGTTCTTC